This TCR beta chain was captured in a study of early T cells in non-severe SARS-CoV-2 infection. Each CDR3 protein gets one entry after TCRdb re-called the 5' RACE reads with MiXCR. Of tens of thousands of distinct CDR3 sequences listed, around 10% were seen once; the top ten hold about 3.9%. Germline loops: CDR1 MNHEY, CDR2 SVGAGI. The V and J ends lost 6 bases and 6 bases respectively, with 17 bases between them. This CDR3 region has 15 residues. The TCR sequence derives from an adult who was a healthcare worker with PCR-confirmed SARS-CoV-2 infection or an uninfected control (not recorded which). The specimen was whole blood, collected at baseline. The rearrangement uses TRBV6-5 and TRBJ2-2; no clear D. This chain's CDR3 is CASRQFKKESGELFF. As DNA, the CDR3 is TGTGCCAGCAGGCAGTTCAAAAAAGAGTCCGGGGAGCTGTTTTTT.